A single sample gave rise to the 9 T cell receptor beta chains below, sequenced in a study of cytomegalovirus exposure and HLA in healthy donors (dated 2017 in TCRdb). Library preparation was by the immunoSEQ multiplex PCR assay. For the multiplex PCR, a mixture combining 60 forward primers for TCR Vbeta segments and 13 reverse primers for TCR Jbeta segments was used. This is the immuneACCESS table as TCRdb keeps it, with only in-frame sequences that have V and J called. A part of the clones is gone; compared with another copy, unresolved V genes explain less than half, and the rest is unexplained. This sample gives 100,000 to 150,000 clones in total; 75% to 90% of them show up just once. The ten top clones hold 1% of the sample. The sequencing input was PBMCs. These receptors originate from a man aged 40-49 years in good health and CMV-seronegative.

The chain links TRBV28 to TRBJ2-3; 12 bases fit TRBD2. The germline gives CDR1 MDHEN, CDR2 SYDVKM. With V trimmed by 6 bases and J by 2 bases, 6 bases remained unmatched. CDR3 length: 16 residues. The CDR3 region has the DNA TGTGCCAGCAGGGAGACTAGCGGGGGTTACACAGATACGCAGTATTTT. Translated: CASRETSGGYTDTQYF.

V gene TRBV6-6 combines with J gene TRBJ1-2; tentative D call: TRBD1 (6 bases). The CDR3 extends over 13 amino acids. From germline, CDR1 is MNHNY and CDR2 SVGAGI (reference sequence). The V end lost 6 bases, the J end lost 7 bases, and 15 bases lay between the germline ends. CDR3 loop: CASSTDRPLGYTF. As DNA, the CDR3 is TGTGCCAGCAGCACCGACAGGCCTCTTGGCTACACCTTC.

This clone was recorded a few times. The V call is TRBV7-2, the J call TRBJ2-1, with TRBD1 matching over 7 bases. J was trimmed by 2 bases and V by 0 bases; bases with no gene match: 4. Germline V gene sequence: CDR1 SGHTA, CDR2 FQGNSA. This CDR3 is 16 amino acids long. As DNA, the CDR3 is TGTGCCAGCAGCTTAGCGCCGGGACAGACCTACAATGAGCAGTTCTTC. It yields the protein CASSLAPGQTYNEQFF.

The chain links TRBV7-7 to TRBJ2-2; D may be TRBD2 (5 bases). The V gene lost 5 bases and the J gene lost 7 bases, with 14 bases spanning the gap. CDR3 length equals 14 residues. Looked up from germline, CDR1 is SSHAT and CDR2 is FNYEAQ (reference sequence). The CDR3 region is CASSPGLAGGELFF. The CDR3, as DNA: TGTGCCAGCAGCCCAGGACTCGCAGGCGGGGAGCTGTTTTTT.

V is TRBV7-2 and J is TRBJ1-5; no reliable D call. CDR3 size: 13 residues. The germline gives CDR1 SGHTA, CDR2 FQGNSA. Trimming took 4 bases from V and 3 from J, leaving 7 bases between them. CDR3 sequence reads: CASSSQDNQPQHF. CDR3 coding DNA: TGTGCCAGCAGCTCACAAGACAATCAGCCCCAGCATTTT.

This clone was recorded only once. V is TRBV18 and J is TRBJ1-4; possible D gene TRBD1, 5 bases. Trimming shortened V by 4 bases and J by 4 bases, and 13 bases separated the two germline ends. Germline V gene data show CDR1 as KGHSH and CDR2 as LQKENI. The CDR3 consists of 15 residues. CDR3 sequence: CASSREDSDNEKLFF. As DNA, the CDR3 is TGTGCCAGCTCACGCGAAGACAGTGATAATGAAAAACTGTTTTTT.

The CDR3 loop is CASSWPSGRVLGGETQYF. Here the CDR3 DNA reads TGTGCCAGCAGTTGGCCTAGCGGGAGGGTTCTGGGGGGAGAGACCCAGTACTTC. The rearrangement links TRBV28 to TRBJ2-5; 12 positions agree with TRBD2. This CDR3 has 18 amino acids. J lost 4 bases, V lost 4 bases, and 13 bases had no gene match. CDR1 is MDHEN, CDR2 SYDVKM, per germline.

In this sample, this clone turned up a few times. V and J are TRBV6-6 and TRBJ1-1; TRBD1 aligns across 7 bases. V gave up 7 bases and J gave up 4 bases; unmatched junction bases: 9. The CDR3 spans 14 residues. Germline-derived CDR1 and CDR2 are MNHNY and SVGAGI (reference sequence). The CDR3 nucleotides read TGTGCCAGCACCAAACAGGGGATTGCCACTGAAGCTTTCTTT. It encodes CASTKQGIATEAFF.

This clone is labeled medium-sized. This sequence joins TRBV7-9 and TRBJ1-3; 8 bases line up with TRBD1. The CDR3 runs to 15 residues. The ends lost 5 bases at V and 3 bases at J; junction bases unmatched: 6. Germline V gene data show CDR1 as SEHNR and CDR2 as FQNEAQ (reference sequence). As DNA, the CDR3 is TGTGCCAGCAGCCTCCAGGGGGCGGTTGGAAACACCATATATTTT. Translation gives CASSLQGAVGNTIYF.